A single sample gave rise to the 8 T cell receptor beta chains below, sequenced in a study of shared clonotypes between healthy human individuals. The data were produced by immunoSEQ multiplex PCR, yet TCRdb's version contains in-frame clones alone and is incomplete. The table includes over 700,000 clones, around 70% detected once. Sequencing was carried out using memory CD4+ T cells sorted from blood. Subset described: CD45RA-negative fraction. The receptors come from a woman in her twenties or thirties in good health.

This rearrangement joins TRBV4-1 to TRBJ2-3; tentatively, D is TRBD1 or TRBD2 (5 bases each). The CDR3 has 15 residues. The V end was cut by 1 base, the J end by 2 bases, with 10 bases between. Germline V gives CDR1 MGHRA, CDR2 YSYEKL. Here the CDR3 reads CASSQGGGFTDTQYF. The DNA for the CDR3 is TGCGCCAGCAGCCAAGGGGGCGGGTTCACAGATACGCAGTATTTT.

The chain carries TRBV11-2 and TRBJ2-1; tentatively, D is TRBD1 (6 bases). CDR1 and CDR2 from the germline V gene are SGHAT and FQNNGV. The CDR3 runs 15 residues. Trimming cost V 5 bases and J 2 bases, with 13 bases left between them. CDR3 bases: TGTGCCAGCAGCCTCCAGGGGCTCACCTACAATGAGCAGTTCTTC. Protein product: CASSLQGLTYNEQFF.

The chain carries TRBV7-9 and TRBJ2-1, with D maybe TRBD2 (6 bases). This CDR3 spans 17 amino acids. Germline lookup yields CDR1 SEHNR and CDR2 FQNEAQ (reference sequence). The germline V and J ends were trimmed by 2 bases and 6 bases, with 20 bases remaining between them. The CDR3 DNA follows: TGTGCCAGCAGCTTATACCAGACTAGTGCGGTCCGCAATGAGCAGTTCTTC. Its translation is CASSLYQTSAVRNEQFF.

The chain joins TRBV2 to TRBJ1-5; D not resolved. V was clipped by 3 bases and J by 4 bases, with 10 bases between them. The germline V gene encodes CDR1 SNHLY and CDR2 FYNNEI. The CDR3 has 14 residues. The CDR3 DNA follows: TGTGCCAGCAGTGATTTATGGGAAAATCAGCCCCAGCATTTT. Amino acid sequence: CASSDLWENQPQHF. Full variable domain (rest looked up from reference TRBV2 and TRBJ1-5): EPEVTQTPSHQVTQMGQEVILRCVPISNHLYFYWYRQILGQKVEFLVSFYNNEISEKSEIFDDQFSVERPDGSNFTLKIRSTKLEDSAMYFCASSDLWENQPQHFGDGTRLSIL.

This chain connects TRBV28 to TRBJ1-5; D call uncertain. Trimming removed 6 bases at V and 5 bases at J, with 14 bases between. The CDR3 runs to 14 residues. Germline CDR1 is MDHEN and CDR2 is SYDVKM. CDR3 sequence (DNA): TGTGCCAGCAGCCCCATGGGGAGGCATCAGCCCCAGCATTTT. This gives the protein CASSPMGRHQPQHF.

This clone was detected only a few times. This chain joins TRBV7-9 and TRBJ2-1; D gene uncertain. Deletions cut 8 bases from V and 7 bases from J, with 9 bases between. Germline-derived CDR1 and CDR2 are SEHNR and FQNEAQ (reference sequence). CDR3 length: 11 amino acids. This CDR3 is CASWRENEQFF. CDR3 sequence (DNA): TGTGCCAGCTGGAGAGAGAATGAGCAGTTCTTC.

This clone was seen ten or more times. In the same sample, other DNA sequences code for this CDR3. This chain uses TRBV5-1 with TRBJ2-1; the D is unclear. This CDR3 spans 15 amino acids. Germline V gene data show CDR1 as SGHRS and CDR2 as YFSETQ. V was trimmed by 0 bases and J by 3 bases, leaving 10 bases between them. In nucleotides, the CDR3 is TGCGCCAGCAGCTTGGATCGGGTTGACTACAATGAGCAGTTCTTC. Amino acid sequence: CASSLDRVDYNEQFF.

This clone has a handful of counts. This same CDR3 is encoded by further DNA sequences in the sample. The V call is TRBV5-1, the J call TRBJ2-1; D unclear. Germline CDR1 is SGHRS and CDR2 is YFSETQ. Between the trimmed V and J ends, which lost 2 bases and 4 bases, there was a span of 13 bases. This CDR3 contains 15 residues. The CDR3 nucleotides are TGCGCCAGCAGCTTCTCATCCGGATCATACAATGAGCAGTTCTTC. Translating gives CASSFSSGSYNEQFF.